One and the same sample provided the 14 T cell receptor beta chains below, sequenced in a study of T-cell reconstitution after alpha-beta-depleted transplantation in children (dated by TCRdb to 2016 to 2017). Libraries came from PCR. This sample was sequenced with an Illumina HiSeq 2500. To normalize quantification of the TCRbeta repertoire, the TCR libraries were built with molecular barcoding that relied on unique molecular identifiers. TCRdb reprocessing: public reads trimmed at Q25 with fastp, clones called with MiXCR, in-frame beta chains kept. Rows with one shared CDR3 protein collapse into an entry with the most common genes and DNA. Across this sample there are about 100,000 distinct CDR3 sequences, with about 6.8% seen only once. Of the sample, roughly 15% is held by the ten largest clones. The treatment or condition tag for this specimen amounts to: allogeneic hematopoietic cell transplantation with graft depleted of TCRalphabeta T cells and CD19 B cells.

The starting material was PBMCs, obtained before TCRalphabeta/CD19-depleted stem cell transplant. These receptors all stem from a boy younger than 10 with acute lymphoblastic leukemia, due to receive a stem cell transplant.

Notes on this clonotype: Just one base apart from a much larger clone, this may be a read error. The genes are TRBV20-1 and TRBJ1-1, with TRBD1 matching 7 bases. The CDR3 is 16 amino acids. The germline V gene has CDR1 DFQATT and CDR2 SNEGSKA (reference sequence). DNA of the CDR3: TGCTGTGCTAGGCCCCCCCCTCAGGGGGACTCCACTGAAGCTTTCTTT. Translating gives CCARPPPQGDSTEAFF.

This clonotype has a count of ten or more. The gene calls are TRBV29-1 and TRBJ2-7, with TRBD2 matching over 7 bases. Germline-derived CDR1 and CDR2 are SQVTM and ANQGSEA. V lost 3 bases, J lost 7 bases, and 6 bases stayed unmatched. The CDR3 length is 12 residues. CDR3 DNA sequence: TGCAGCGTTGATGGGGAGGGCCAGGAGCAGTACTTC. Translated, it gives CSVDGEGQEQYF.

Ten or more counts support this clonotype. The chain recombines TRBV28 with TRBJ1-1; D call uncertain. V shed 7 bases and J shed 0 bases, with 9 bases lying between them. Germline CDR1 reads MDHEN; CDR2 reads SYDVKM. CDR3 length: 13 amino acids. The CDR3 region has the DNA TGTGCCAGCACTGAGGTATTGAACACTGAAGCTTTCTTT. Its translation is CASTEVLNTEAFF. Combining the CDR3 with reference TRBV28 and TRBJ1-1 gives the whole variable domain DVKVTQSSRYLVKRTGEKVFLECVQDMDHENMFWYRQDPGLGLRLIYFSYDVKMKEKGDIPEGYSVSREKKERFSLILESASTNQTSMYLCASTEVLNTEAFFGQGTRLTVV.

This clonotype was detected many times. CDR3 sequence: CASSYSTGGAGMIQYF. CDR3 DNA sequence: TGTGCCAGCAGTTACTCAACAGGGGGCGCGGGGATGATTCAGTACTTC. The chain links TRBV6-5 to TRBJ2-4, with TRBD1 matching 9 bases. CDR1 is MNHEY and CDR2 is SVGAGI in the germline V gene. V lost 0 bases to trimming and J lost 10 bases; unmatched junction nucleotides: 10. The CDR3 contains 16 residues.

This clonotype has at least ten counts. The V and J genes are TRBV4-1 and TRBJ1-2; a possible D gene is TRBD1 (6 bases). Germline CDR1 MGHRA, CDR2 YSYEKL. Trimming shortened V by 1 base and J by 5 bases, and 14 bases separated the two germline ends. This CDR3 contains 15 residues. The CDR3 sequence is CASSQVGDIPYGYTF. CDR3 bases: TGCGCCAGCAGCCAAGTCGGGGACATCCCTTATGGCTACACCTTC.

This clonotype was seen many times. This chain joins TRBV5-1 and TRBJ2-3; D is possibly TRBD1 (5 bases). Germline CDR1 is SGHRS and CDR2 is YFSETQ. V gave up 5 bases and J gave up 2 bases, with 15 bases separating them. The CDR3 consists of 15 residues. This chain's CDR3 is CASRLGHSPTDTQYF. CDR3 bases: TGCGCCAGCAGGCTTGGACACAGCCCCACAGATACGCAGTATTTT.

This clonotype was seen repeatedly, ten times or more. CDR3 nucleotides: TGCGCCAGCAGCTTGGCCCCGGGGGCGACTCAGCCCCAGCATTTT. It yields the protein CASSLAPGATQPQHF. This sequence joins TRBV5-1 and TRBJ1-5; TRBD1 is a possible D gene (6 bases). CDR1 and CDR2 (germline): SGHRS, YFSETQ. The V end was cut by 0 bases, the J end by 6 bases, with 13 bases between. This CDR3 contains 15 residues.

This clonotype has only a few counts. The chain recombines TRBV5-1 with TRBJ2-6, with 13 bases fitting TRBD2. This CDR3 has 18 residues. Germline assignment: CDR1 SGHRS and CDR2 YFSETQ. V lost 4 bases, J lost 0 bases, and 4 bases stayed unmatched. CDR3 sequence: CASSLGLAGVSGANVLTF. DNA for the CDR3: TGCGCCAGCAGCCTAGGACTAGCGGGGGTCTCTGGGGCCAACGTCCTGACTTTC.

This clonotype has ten or more counts. J is TRBJ2-3 and V is TRBV24-1; weak D call: TRBD2 (7 bases). There are 13 residues in the CDR3. Between the trimmed V and J ends, which lost 5 bases and 6 bases, there was a span of 11 bases. CDR1 is KGHDR, CDR2 SFDVKD, per germline. CDR3 DNA: TGTGCCACCAGTGTCGGGGGGCAGGATACGCAGTATTTT. It yields the protein CATSVGGQDTQYF.

This clonotype was detected a few times. V usage is TRBV6-5 and J usage is TRBJ1-2; D not certain. The V gene lost 2 bases and the J gene lost 7 bases, with 8 bases spanning the gap. CDR1 and CDR2 from the germline V gene are MNHEY and SVGAGI. The CDR3 is 12 amino acids. Here the CDR3 reads CASSYVSGGYTF. CDR3 sequence (DNA): TGTGCCAGCAGTTACGTGTCTGGTGGCTACACCTTC.

The chain is built from TRBV12-3 or TRBV12-4 and TRBJ1-6; 9 bases map to TRBD1. With V trimmed by 3 bases and J by 8 bases, 2 bases remained unmatched. The CDR3 has 14 amino acids. The CDR3 sequence: CASSFRTGDSPLHF. Written as DNA, the CDR3 is TGTGCCAGCAGTTTCAGGACAGGGGATTCACCCCTCCACTTT.

V and J are TRBV18 and TRBJ2-7, with 13 positions matching TRBD2. Germline trimming cut 4 bases from V and 1 base from J; bases unmatched to any gene: 4. The CDR3 totals 16 residues. The germline gives CDR1 KGHSH, CDR2 LQKENI. CDR3 sequence: CASSRGLAGISYEQYF. The DNA of the CDR3 is TGTGCCAGCTCACGGGGACTAGCGGGAATTTCCTACGAGCAGTACTTC.

This clonotype has a handful of counts. V gene TRBV12-3 or TRBV12-4 combines with J gene TRBJ1-2, with D uncertain. The length of the CDR3 is 14 residues. Trimming took 3 bases from V and 2 from J, leaving 10 bases between them. The CDR3 spells CASSFNPRNYGYTF. CDR3 in DNA: TGTGCCAGCAGTTTCAACCCCAGGAACTATGGCTACACCTTC.

In its sample, this clonotype was seen many times. The chain links TRBV6-5 to TRBJ1-2; D unresolved. From germline, CDR1 is MNHEY and CDR2 SVGAGI. V lost 0 bases and J lost 8, with 10 bases in between. This CDR3 spans 13 amino acids. CDR3 in DNA: TGTGCCAGCAGTTACTCAGTCGCGGGGGGCTACACCTTC. Translation gives CASSYSVAGGYTF.